The clone carrying this T cell receptor (beta chain) was seen only a few times. Its specificity is unknown. TCRdb reanalysed the reads using MiXCR and keeps one entry per CDR3 protein. The sample consists of some 170,000 distinct CDR3 sequences, roughly 17% of them appearing once. This sample is drawn from a study of T cell repertoires in cytomegalovirus infection. Study summary: Public TCR beta signatures indicated both CMV infection and matching HLA type. Whole-study findings and limits: HLA-C-restricted CMV-specific TCR beta clonotypes prevailed in the ex vivo response.

This CDR3 is built from 14 residues. V lost 7 bases and J 3 bases, leaving 16 bases between the germline ends. Per the germline V gene, CDR1 is MNHEY and CDR2 is SVGEGT. This clonotype was sampled from a human donor in good health (CMV status not recorded). Some clones in this sample may be carry-over from other donors' samples. The gene calls are TRBV6-2 or TRBV6-3 and TRBJ2-7; D is perhaps TRBD1 (6 bases). Sequencing used CD8+ T cells from PBMCs. CDR3 sequence reads: CASTETGLYYEQYF. DNA for the CDR3: TGTGCCAGCACTGAGACAGGTTTGTACTACGAGCAGTACTTC.